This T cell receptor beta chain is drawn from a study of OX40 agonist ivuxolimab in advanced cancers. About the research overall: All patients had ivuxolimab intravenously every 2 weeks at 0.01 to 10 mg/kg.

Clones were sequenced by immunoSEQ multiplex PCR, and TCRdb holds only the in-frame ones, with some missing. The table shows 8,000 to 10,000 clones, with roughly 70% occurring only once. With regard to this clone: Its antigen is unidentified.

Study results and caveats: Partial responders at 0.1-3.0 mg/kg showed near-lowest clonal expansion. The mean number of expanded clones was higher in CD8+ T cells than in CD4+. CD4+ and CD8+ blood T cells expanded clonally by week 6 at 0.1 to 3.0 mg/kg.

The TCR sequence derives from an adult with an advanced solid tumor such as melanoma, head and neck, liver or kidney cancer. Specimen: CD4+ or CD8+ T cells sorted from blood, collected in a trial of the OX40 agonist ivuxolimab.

The CDR3 nucleotides read TGTGCCAGCAGCTCGACAGGTTCCTACGAGCAGTACTTC. This gives the protein CASSSTGSYEQYF. This chain links TRBV5-8 with TRBJ2-7; TRBD1 might be the D (6 bases). The V end lost 3 bases, the J end lost 1 base, and 8 bases lay between the germline ends. The CDR3 is 13 residues long. Germline V lookup: CDR1 SGHTS, CDR2 YDEGEE.